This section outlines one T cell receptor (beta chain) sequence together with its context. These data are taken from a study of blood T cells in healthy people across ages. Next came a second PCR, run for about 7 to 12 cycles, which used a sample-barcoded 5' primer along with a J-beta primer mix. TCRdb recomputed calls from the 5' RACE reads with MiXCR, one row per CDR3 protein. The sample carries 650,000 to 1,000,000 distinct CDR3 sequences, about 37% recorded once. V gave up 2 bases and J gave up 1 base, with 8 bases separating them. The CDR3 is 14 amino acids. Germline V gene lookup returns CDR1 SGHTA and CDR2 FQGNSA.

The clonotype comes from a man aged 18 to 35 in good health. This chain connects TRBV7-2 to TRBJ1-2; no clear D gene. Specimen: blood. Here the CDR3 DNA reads TGTGCCAGCAGCTTAAACAGACTTAACTATGGCTACACCTTC. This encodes CASSLNRLNYGYTF.